The sequence of this TCR beta chain was determined in a study of T-cell memory formation after mild COVID-19. Researchers used 5'RACE with constant-segment primers to make TCR alpha and TCR beta cDNA libraries that carry sample barcodes and UMIs. TCRdb reanalysed the 5' RACE reads using MiXCR and keeps one entry per CDR3 protein. The table has 300,000 to 350,000 distinct CDR3 sequences, just under 20% seen once. The CDR3 totals 13 residues. Germline V gene sequence: CDR1 SGHVS, CDR2 FQNEAQ. V dropped 9 bases and J dropped 0 bases, with 8 bases sitting between them. General observations from the study: Pre-infection memory contained some responding clones, which suggested that cross-reactive memory had joined. While clones contracting from day 15 to 85 were balanced between CD4 and CD8, later expanders leaned CD4+. There was no confirmation that second-wave clones peaking on day 37 were SARS-CoV-2 specific.

This clonotype was counted between two and nine times. What it recognizes is unknown. Sequencing input: PBMCs or a T cell subset sorted from them (not recorded which). This sequence was found in a man aged 18 to 29 who had mild COVID-19 (a few samples of this study predate the infection). Cell type and time point are not known. The chain uses TRBV7-8 and TRBJ2-2; D gene unclear. The CDR3 reads CASQDANTGELFF. The CDR3 DNA sequence: TGTGCCAGTCAGGACGCGAACACCGGGGAGCTGTTTTTT.